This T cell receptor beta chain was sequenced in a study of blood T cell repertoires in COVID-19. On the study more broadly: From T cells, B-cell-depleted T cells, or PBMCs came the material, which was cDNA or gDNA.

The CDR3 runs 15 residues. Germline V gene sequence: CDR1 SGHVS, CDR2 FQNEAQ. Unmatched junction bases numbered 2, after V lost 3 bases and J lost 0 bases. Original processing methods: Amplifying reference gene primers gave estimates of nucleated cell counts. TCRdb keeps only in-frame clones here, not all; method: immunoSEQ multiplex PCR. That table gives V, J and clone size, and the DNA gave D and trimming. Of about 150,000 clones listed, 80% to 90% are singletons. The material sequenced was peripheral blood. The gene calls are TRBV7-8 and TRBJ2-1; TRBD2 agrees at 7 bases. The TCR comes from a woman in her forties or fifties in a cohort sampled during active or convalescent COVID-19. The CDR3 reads CASSFGGNSYNEQFF. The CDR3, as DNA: TGTGCCAGCAGCTTCGGGGGGAACTCCTACAATGAGCAGTTCTTC. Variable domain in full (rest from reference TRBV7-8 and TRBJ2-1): GAGVSQSPRYKVAKRGQDVALRCDPISGHVSLFWYQQALGQGPEFLTYFQNEAQLDKSGLPSDRFFAERPEGSVSTLKIQRTQQEDSAVYLCASSFGGNSYNEQFFGPGTRLTVL.